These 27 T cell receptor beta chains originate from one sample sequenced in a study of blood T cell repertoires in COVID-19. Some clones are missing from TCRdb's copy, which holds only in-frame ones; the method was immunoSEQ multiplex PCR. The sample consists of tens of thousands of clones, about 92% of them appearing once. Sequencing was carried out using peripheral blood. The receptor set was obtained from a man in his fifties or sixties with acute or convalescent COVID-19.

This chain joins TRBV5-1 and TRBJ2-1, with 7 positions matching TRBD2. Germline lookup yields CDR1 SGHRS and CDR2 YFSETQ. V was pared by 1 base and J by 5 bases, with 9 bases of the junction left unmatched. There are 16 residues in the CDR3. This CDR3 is CASSLSPAGQNNEQFF. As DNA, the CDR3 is TGCGCCAGCAGCTTGTCGCCAGCGGGGCAAAACAATGAGCAGTTCTTC.

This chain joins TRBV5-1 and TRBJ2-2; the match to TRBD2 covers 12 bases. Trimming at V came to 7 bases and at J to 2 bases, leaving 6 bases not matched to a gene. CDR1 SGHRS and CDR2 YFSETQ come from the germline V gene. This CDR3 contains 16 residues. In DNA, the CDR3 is TGCGCCAGCGGTTGGACTAGCGGGGCAAACACCGGGGAGCTGTTTTTT. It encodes CASGWTSGANTGELFF.

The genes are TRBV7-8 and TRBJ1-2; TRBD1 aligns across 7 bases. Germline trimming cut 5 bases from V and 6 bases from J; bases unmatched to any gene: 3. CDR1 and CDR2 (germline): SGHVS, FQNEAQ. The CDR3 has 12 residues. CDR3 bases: TGTGCCAGCAGCCTCACAGGGGATGGCTACACCTTC. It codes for CASSLTGDGYTF.

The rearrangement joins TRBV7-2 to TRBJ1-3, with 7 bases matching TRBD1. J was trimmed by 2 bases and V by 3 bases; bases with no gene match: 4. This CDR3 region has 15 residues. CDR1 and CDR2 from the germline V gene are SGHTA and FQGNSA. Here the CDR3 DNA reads TGTGCCAGCAGCTTCAACAGGGGCACTGGAAACACCATATATTTT. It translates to CASSFNRGTGNTIYF.

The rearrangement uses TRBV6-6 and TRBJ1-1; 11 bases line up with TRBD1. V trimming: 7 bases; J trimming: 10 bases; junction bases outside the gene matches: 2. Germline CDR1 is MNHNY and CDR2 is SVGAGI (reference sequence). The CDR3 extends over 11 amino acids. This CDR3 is CASTGTGGAFF. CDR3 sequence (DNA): TGTGCCAGCACCGGGACAGGGGGAGCTTTCTTT.

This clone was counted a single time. The CDR3 sequence: CASSLGTGRTTGGELFF. In DNA form, the CDR3 reads TGCGCCAGCAGCTTGGGGACCGGCAGGACAACGGGCGGGGAGCTGTTTTTT. This rearrangement joins TRBV5-1 to TRBJ2-2; perhaps TRBD1 as D (5 bases). The CDR3 is made up of 17 amino acids. Trimming removed 0 bases from V and 7 bases from J, with 19 bases in between. Germline CDR1 and CDR2: SGHRS and YFSETQ. Drawing the rest from reference TRBV5-1 and TRBJ2-2, the complete variable domain is KAGVTQTPRYLIKTRGQQVTLSCSPISGHRSVSWYQQTPGQGLQFLFEYFSETQRNKGNFPGRFSGRQFSNSRSEMNVSTLELGDSALYLCASSLGTGRTTGGELFFGEGSRLTVL.

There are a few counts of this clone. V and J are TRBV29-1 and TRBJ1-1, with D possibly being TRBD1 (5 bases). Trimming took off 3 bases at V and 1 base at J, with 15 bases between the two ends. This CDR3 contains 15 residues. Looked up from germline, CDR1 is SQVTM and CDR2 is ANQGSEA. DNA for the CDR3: TGCAGCGTTGAGGACCCCACAGGATCGAACACTGAAGCTTTCTTT. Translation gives CSVEDPTGSNTEAFF.

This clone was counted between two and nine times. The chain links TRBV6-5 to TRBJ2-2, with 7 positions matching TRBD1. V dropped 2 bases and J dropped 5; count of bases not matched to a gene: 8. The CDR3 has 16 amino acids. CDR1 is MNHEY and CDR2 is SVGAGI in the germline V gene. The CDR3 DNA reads TGTGCCAGCAGTTACCCACCCCCGACAGGGACCGGGGAGCTGTTTTTT. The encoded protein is CASSYPPPTGTGELFF.

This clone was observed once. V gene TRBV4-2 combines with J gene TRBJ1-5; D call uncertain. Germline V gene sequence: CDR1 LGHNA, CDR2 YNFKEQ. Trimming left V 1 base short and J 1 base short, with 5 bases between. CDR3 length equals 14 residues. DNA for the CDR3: TGTGCCAGCAGCCAAGTAAGCAGCAATCAGCCCCAGCATTTT. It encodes CASSQVSSNQPQHF.

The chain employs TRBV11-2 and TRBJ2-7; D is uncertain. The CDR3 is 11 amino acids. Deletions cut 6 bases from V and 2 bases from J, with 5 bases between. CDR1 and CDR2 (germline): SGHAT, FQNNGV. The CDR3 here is CASSKTYEQYF. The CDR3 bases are TGTGCCAGCAGTAAAACCTACGAGCAGTACTTC.

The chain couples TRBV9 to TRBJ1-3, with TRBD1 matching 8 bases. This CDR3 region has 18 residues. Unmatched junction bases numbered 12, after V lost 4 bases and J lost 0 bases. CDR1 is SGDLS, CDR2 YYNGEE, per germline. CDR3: CASSPIPGGPYSGNTIYF. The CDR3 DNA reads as TGTGCCAGCAGCCCCATCCCAGGGGGCCCCTACTCTGGAAACACCATATATTTT.

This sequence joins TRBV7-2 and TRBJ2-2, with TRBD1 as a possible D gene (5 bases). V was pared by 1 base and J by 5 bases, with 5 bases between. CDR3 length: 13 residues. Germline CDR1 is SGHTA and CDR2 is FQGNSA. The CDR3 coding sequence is TGTGCCAGCAGCTTAGAGGGGACCGGGGAGCTGTTTTTT. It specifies CASSLEGTGELFF.

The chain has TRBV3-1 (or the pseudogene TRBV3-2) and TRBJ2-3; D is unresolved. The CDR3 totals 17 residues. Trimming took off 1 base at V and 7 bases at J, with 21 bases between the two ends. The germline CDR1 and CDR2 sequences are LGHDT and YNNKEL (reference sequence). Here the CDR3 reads CASSQGLESGVLYTQYF. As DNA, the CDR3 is TGTGCCAGCAGCCAAGGGTTAGAAAGTGGTGTTTTGTATACGCAGTATTTT.

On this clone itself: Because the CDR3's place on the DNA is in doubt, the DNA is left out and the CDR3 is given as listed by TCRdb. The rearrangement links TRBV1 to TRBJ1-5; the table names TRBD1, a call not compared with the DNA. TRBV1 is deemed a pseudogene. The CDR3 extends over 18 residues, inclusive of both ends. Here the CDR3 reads CTSSQDVYWALGNQPQHF.

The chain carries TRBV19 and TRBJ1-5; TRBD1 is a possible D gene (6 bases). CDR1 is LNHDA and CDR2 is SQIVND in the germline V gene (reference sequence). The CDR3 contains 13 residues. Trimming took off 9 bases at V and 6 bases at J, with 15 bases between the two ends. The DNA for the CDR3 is TGTGCCAGCAATCGGGACAATCTTCAGCCCCAGCATTTT. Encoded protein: CASNRDNLQPQHF.

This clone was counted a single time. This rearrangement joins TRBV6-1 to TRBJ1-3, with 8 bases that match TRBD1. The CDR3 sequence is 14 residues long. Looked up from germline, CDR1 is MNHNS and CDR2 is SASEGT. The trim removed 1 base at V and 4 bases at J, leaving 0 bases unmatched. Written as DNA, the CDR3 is TGTGCCAGCAGTGAAGGGACAGGGGGAAACACCATATATTTT. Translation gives CASSEGTGGNTIYF.

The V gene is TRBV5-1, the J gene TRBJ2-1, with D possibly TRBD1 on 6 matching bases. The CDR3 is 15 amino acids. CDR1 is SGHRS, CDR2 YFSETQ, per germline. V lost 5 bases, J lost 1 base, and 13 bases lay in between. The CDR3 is CASRGGRVSYNEQFF. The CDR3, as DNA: TGCGCCAGCAGAGGGGGTAGAGTGTCCTACAATGAGCAGTTCTTC. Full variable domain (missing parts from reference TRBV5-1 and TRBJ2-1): KAGVTQTPRYLIKTRGQQVTLSCSPISGHRSVSWYQQTPGQGLQFLFEYFSETQRNKGNFPGRFSGRQFSNSRSEMNVSTLELGDSALYLCASRGGRVSYNEQFFGPGTRLTVL.

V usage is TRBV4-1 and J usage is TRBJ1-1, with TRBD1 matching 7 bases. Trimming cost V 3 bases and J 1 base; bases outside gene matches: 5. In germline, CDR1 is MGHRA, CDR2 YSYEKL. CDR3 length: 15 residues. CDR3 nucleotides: TGCGCCAGCAGCCACCCCGGGACAGCGAACACTGAAGCTTTCTTT. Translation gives CASSHPGTANTEAFF.

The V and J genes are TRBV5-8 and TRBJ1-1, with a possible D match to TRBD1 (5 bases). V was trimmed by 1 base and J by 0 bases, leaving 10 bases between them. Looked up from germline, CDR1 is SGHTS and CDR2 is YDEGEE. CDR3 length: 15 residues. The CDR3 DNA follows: TGTGCCAGCAGCTTGCGGGCAGGGATGAACACTGAAGCTTTCTTT. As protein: CASSLRAGMNTEAFF.

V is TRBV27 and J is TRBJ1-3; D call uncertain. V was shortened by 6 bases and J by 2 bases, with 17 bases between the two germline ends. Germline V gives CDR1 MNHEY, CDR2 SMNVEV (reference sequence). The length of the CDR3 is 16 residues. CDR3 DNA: TGTGCCAGCAGCCCCTGGAGGAGCCAGGCTGGAAACACCATATATTTT. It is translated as CASSPWRSQAGNTIYF.

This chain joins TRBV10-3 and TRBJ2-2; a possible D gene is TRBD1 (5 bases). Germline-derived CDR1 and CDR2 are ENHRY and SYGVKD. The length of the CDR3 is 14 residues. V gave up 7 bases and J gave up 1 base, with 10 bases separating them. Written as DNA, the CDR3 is TGTGCCATCATGGGCACAGGGAACACCGGGGAGCTGTTTTTT. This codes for CAIMGTGNTGELFF.

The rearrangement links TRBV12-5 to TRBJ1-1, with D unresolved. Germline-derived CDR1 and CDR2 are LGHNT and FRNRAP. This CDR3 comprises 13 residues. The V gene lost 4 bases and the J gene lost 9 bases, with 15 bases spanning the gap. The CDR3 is CASGSSNRVKAFF. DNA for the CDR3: TGTGCTAGTGGTTCCTCTAACCGGGTCAAAGCTTTCTTT.

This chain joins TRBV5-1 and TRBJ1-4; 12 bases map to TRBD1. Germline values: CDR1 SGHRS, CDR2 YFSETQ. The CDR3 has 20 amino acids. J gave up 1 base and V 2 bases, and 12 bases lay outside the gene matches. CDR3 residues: CASSLRPGQGAPGTNEKLFF. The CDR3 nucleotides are TGCGCCAGCAGCTTACGACCGGGACAGGGGGCGCCGGGAACTAATGAAAAACTGTTTTTT.

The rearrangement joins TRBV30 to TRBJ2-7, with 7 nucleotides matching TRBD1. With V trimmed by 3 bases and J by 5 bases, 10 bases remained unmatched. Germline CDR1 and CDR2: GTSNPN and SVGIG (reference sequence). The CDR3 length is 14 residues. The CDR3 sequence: CAWSGDRGGHEQYF. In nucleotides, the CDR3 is TGTGCCTGGAGCGGGGACAGAGGGGGTCACGAGCAGTACTTC.

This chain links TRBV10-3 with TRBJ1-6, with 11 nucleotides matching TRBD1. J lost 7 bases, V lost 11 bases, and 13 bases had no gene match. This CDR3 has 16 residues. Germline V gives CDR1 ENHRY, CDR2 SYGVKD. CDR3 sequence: CAARTGGEYRNSPLHF. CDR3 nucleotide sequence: TGTGCCGCCCGGACAGGGGGCGAATACCGGAATTCACCCCTCCACTTT.

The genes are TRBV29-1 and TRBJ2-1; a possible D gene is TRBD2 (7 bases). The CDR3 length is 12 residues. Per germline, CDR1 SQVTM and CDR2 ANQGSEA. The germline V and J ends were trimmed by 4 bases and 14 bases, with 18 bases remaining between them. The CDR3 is CSVARGGHGKFF. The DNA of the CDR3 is TGCAGCGTTGCGAGGGGGGGCCACGGGAAGTTCTTC.

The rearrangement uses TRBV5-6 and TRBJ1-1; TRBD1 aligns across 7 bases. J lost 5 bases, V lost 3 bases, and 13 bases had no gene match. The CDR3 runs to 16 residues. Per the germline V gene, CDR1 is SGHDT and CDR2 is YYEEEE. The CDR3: CASSSTGVGLRTEAFF. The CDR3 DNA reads TGTGCCAGCAGCTCTACAGGGGTGGGCTTACGGACTGAAGCTTTCTTT.